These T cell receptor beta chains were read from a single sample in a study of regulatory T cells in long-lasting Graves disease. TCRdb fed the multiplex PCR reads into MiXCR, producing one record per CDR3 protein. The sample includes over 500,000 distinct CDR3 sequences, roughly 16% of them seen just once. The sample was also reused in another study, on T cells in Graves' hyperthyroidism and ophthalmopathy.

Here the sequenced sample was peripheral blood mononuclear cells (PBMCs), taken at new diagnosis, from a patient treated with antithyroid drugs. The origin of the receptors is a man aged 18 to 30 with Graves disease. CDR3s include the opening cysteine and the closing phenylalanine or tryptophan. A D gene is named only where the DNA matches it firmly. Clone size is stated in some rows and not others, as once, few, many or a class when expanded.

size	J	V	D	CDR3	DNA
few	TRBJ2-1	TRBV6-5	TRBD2	CASSYSAGATYNEQFF	TGTGCCAGCAGTTACTCTGCGGGAGCGACCTACAATGAGCAGTTCTTC
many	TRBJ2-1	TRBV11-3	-	CASSLSRGMGEQFF	TGTGCCAGCAGCTTGAGTCGGGGAATGGGTGAGCAGTTCTTC
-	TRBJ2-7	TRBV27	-	CATERDEQYF	TGTGCCACCGAGCGGGACGAGCAGTACTTC
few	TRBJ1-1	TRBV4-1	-	CASSQDFMNTEAFF	TGCGCCAGCAGCCAAGATTTCATGAACACTGAAGCTTTCTTT
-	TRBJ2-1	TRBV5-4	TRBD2	CASSLTSGIGNEQFF	TGTGCCAGCAGCTTGACTAGCGGGATCGGCAATGAGCAGTTCTTC
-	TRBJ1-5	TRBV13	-	CASTGGGWATGQPQHF	TGTGCCAGCACCGGGGGGGGTTGGGCAACGGGTCAGCCCCAGCATTTT
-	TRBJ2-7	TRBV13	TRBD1	CASSEGTATYEQYF	TGTGCCAGCAGCGAGGGGACAGCTACCTACGAGCAGTACTTC
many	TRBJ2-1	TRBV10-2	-	CASSVQGGDNEQFF	TGCGCCAGCAGTGTCCAGGGAGGAGACAATGAGCAGTTCTTC
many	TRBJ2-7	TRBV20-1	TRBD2	CSASRTSGSRNEQYF	TGCAGTGCTAGCAGGACTAGCGGGAGTAGGAACGAGCAGTACTTC
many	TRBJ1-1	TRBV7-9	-	CASHPMLYTEAFF	TGTGCCAGCCACCCGATGCTGTACACTGAAGCTTTCTTT
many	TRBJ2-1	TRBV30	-	CAVGDIYNEQFF	TGTGCCGTGGGGGACATCTACAATGAGCAGTTCTTC
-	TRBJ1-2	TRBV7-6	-	CASSPRPPGHFYGYTF	TGTGCCAGCAGCCCGCGTCCCCCGGGACACTTCTATGGCTACACCTTC
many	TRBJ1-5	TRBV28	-	CASSFGASYQPQHF	TGTGCCAGCAGTTTCGGTGCAAGCTATCAGCCCCAGCATTTT
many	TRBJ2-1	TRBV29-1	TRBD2	CSVEPTSGTYREQFF	TGCAGCGTTGAACCGACTAGCGGGACATACCGTGAGCAGTTCTTC
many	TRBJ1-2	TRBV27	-	CASRWRGANYGYTF	TGTGCCAGCCGTTGGCGGGGGGCCAACTATGGCTACACCTTC
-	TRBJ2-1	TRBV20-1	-	CSAPPSYNEQFF	TGCAGTGCCCCTCCCTCCTACAATGAGCAGTTCTTC
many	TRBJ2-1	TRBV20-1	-	CSANGAGRKNEQFF	TGCAGTGCCAATGGGGCAGGGCGTAAGAATGAGCAGTTCTTC
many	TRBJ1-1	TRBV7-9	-	CASSLADWRYTEAFF	TGTGCCAGCAGCTTAGCAGATTGGCGGTACACTGAAGCTTTCTTT
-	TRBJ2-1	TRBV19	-	CASSIDPPGRTGDNEQFF	TGTGCCAGTAGTATAGATCCCCCTGGGAGGACCGGAGACAATGAGCAGTTCTTC
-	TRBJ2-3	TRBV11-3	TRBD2	CASSRTSGFTDTQYF	TGTGCCAGCAGCCGCACTAGCGGTTTCACAGATACGCAGTATTTT
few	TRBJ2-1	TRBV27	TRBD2	CASSYGGRASYNEQFF	TGTGCCAGCAGTTACGGGGGGAGGGCCTCCTACAATGAGCAGTTCTTC
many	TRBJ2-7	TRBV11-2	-	CASSLDTAYEQYF	TGTGCCAGCAGCTTAGACACGGCCTACGAGCAGTACTTC
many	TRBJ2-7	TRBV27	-	CASSLGERALPGRLQYF	TGTGCCAGCAGTTTAGGGGAACGAGCTTTACCTGGTCGGTTGCAGTACTTC
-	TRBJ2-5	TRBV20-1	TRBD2	CSACTSGETSETQYF	TGCAGTGCTTGTACTAGCGGGGAAACGTCAGAGACCCAGTACTTC
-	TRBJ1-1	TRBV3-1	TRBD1	CASSASDRVHTEAFF	TGTGCCAGCAGCGCCAGTGACAGGGTTCACACTGAAGCTTTCTTT
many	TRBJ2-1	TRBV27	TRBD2	CASRHGASAGAGNEQFF	TGTGCCAGCAGACACGGCGCGTCAGCGGGAGCGGGGAATGAGCAGTTCTTC
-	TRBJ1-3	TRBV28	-	CASSFSGGMSGAIYF	TGTGCCAGCAGTTTTTCAGGAGGAATGAGTGGAGCCATATATTTT
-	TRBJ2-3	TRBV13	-	CASSLELAPDTQYF	TGTGCCAGCAGCTTAGAGCTAGCACCAGATACGCAGTATTTT
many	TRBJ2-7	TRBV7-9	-	CATSLEGPEQYF	TGTGCCACCTCCCTGGAGGGGCCCGAGCAGTACTTC